Shown below are 9 T cell receptor beta chains from a single sample sequenced in a study of cytomegalovirus exposure and HLA in healthy donors. Amplification used 60 Vbeta primers and 13 Jbeta primers. The repertoire was sequenced with immunoSEQ multiplex PCR; TCRdb's copy has only in-frame clones and lacks some. The repertoire holds 150,000 to 190,000 clones, around 82% seen once, with under 8% in the top ten. Sample: PBMCs. All receptors derive from a woman in her forties or fifties in good health and CMV-seropositive.

The rearrangement links TRBV19 to TRBJ1-1, with D perhaps matching TRBD1 (6 bases). The germline V and J ends were trimmed by 7 bases and 1 base, with 10 bases remaining between them. In germline, CDR1 is LNHDA, CDR2 SQIVND (reference sequence). The CDR3 is made up of 13 amino acids. CDR3 amino acids: CASTQTGNTEAFF. The DNA of the CDR3 is TGTGCCAGTACCCAGACAGGGAACACTGAAGCTTTCTTT.

The chain has TRBV4-1 and TRBJ2-2, with D maybe TRBD1 (7 bases). Germline loops: CDR1 MGHRA, CDR2 YSYEKL. The CDR3 length is 16 residues. V lost 3 bases and J lost 5, with 16 bases in between. The CDR3, as DNA: TGCGCCAGCAGCCAGAAGGCCAGGGGGAGGACCGGGGAGCTGTTTTTT. It translates to CASSQKARGRTGELFF.

This clone has a handful of counts. This sample includes further DNA sequences coding for the same CDR3. This sequence joins TRBV19 and TRBJ1-5; 9 bases line up with TRBD1. The V and J ends lost 8 bases and 2 bases, in that order; junction bases with no gene match: 7. The germline V gene has CDR1 LNHDA and CDR2 SQIVND (reference sequence). The CDR3 has 15 amino acids. Here the CDR3 DNA reads TGTGCCAGTCAGGGGGGACAGGGAGGCAATCAGCCCCAGCATTTT. Encoded protein: CASQGGQGGNQPQHF.

Note on this clone: The sample carries other DNA sequences with the same CDR3. The chain joins TRBV2 to TRBJ1-2, with D possibly TRBD1 on 5 matching bases. Germline CDR1 and CDR2: SNHLY and FYNNEI. Trimming pared 3 bases from V and 4 bases from J, leaving 12 bases between. CDR3 length equals 14 residues. CDR3 amino acids: CASSEEGEAYGYTF. The CDR3, as DNA: TGTGCCAGCAGTGAGGAAGGGGAGGCCTATGGCTACACCTTC.

The rearrangement links TRBV7-2 to TRBJ1-6; TRBD1 agrees at 7 bases. With 5 bases clipped from V and 6 bases from J, the junction kept 4 bases outside the gene matches. The CDR3 runs to 14 residues. Germline loops: CDR1 SGHTA, CDR2 FQGNSA. CDR3 coding DNA: TGTGCCAGCAGCGGGACAGCAACTAATTCACCCCTCCACTTT. Protein: CASSGTATNSPLHF.

V usage is TRBV5-1 and J usage is TRBJ2-2; TRBD1 is a possible D gene (6 bases). Germline values: CDR1 SGHRS, CDR2 YFSETQ. V was trimmed by 1 base and J by 4 bases, leaving 8 bases between them. This CDR3 comprises 14 residues. CDR3: CASSLRQATGELFF. CDR3 DNA: TGCGCCAGCAGCTTGAGACAGGCCACCGGGGAGCTGTTTTTT.

This clone was detected only a few times. A read error may account for a junction end that differs from germline. The V and J genes are TRBV7-7 and TRBJ2-5; 7 nucleotides agree with TRBD2. The CDR3 has 14 residues. Looked up from germline, CDR1 is SSHAT and CDR2 is FNYEAQ (reference sequence). The CDR3 DNA reads as TGTGCTAGCAGCAGGGACTACCAGAAAGAGACCCAGTACTTC. It specifies CASSRDYQKETQYF.

This chain uses TRBV30 with TRBJ1-6, with 9 bases matching TRBD1. The CDR3 loop spans 13 amino acids. Germline values: CDR1 GTSNPN, CDR2 SVGIG (reference sequence). The J segment lost 7 bases and the V segment lost 4 bases, leaving 2 bases of the junction unmatched. The CDR3 spells CAWTGQGNSPLHF. CDR3 in DNA: TGTGCCTGGACCGGACAGGGGAATTCACCCCTCCACTTT. Using reference TRBV30 and TRBJ1-6 for the parts outside the CDR3, the full variable domain is SQTIHQWPATLVQPVGSPLSLECTVEGTSNPNLYWYRQAAGRGLQLLFYSVGIGQISSEVPQNLSASRPQDRQFILSSKKLLLSDSGFYLCAWTGQGNSPLHFGNGTRLTVT.

The chain combines TRBV27 with TRBJ2-1, with 12 bases aligning to TRBD2. CDR1 MNHEY and CDR2 SMNVEV come from the germline V gene (reference sequence). V was pared by 5 bases and J by 9 bases, with 8 bases of the junction left unmatched. CDR3 length: 15 amino acids. The CDR3 bases are TGTGCCAGCAGTCATCTAGCGGGGGGGCCCGGTGAGCAGTTCTTC. This translates into CASSHLAGGPGEQFF.